Reported below is one T cell receptor beta chain. Generated by immunoSEQ multiplex PCR, the TCRdb table keeps only in-frame clones and is missing some. The sample shows some 130,000 clones, about 90% of them seen only once. Germline CDR1 and CDR2: SGDLS and YYNGEE. The CDR3 length is 19 residues. The germline V and J ends were trimmed by 0 bases and 0 bases, with 18 bases remaining between them. This sample is drawn from a study of blood T cell repertoires in COVID-19. Sequenced input: peripheral blood. The sequence was obtained from a man aged 45-65 years with active COVID-19. This sequence joins TRBV9 and TRBJ1-4, with D tentatively TRBD1 (5 bases). The CDR3 DNA reads as TGTGCCAGCAGCGTAGAGGTCAGGGCTCTAAATGCAACTAATGAAAAACTGTTTTTT. Encoded protein: CASSVEVRALNATNEKLFF. Variable domain in full (rest from reference TRBV9 and TRBJ1-4): DSGVTQTPKHLITATGQRVTLRCSPRSGDLSVYWYQQSLDQGLQFLIQYYNGEERAKGNILERFSAQQFPDLHSELNLSSLELGDSALYFCASSVEVRALNATNEKLFFGSGTQLSVL.